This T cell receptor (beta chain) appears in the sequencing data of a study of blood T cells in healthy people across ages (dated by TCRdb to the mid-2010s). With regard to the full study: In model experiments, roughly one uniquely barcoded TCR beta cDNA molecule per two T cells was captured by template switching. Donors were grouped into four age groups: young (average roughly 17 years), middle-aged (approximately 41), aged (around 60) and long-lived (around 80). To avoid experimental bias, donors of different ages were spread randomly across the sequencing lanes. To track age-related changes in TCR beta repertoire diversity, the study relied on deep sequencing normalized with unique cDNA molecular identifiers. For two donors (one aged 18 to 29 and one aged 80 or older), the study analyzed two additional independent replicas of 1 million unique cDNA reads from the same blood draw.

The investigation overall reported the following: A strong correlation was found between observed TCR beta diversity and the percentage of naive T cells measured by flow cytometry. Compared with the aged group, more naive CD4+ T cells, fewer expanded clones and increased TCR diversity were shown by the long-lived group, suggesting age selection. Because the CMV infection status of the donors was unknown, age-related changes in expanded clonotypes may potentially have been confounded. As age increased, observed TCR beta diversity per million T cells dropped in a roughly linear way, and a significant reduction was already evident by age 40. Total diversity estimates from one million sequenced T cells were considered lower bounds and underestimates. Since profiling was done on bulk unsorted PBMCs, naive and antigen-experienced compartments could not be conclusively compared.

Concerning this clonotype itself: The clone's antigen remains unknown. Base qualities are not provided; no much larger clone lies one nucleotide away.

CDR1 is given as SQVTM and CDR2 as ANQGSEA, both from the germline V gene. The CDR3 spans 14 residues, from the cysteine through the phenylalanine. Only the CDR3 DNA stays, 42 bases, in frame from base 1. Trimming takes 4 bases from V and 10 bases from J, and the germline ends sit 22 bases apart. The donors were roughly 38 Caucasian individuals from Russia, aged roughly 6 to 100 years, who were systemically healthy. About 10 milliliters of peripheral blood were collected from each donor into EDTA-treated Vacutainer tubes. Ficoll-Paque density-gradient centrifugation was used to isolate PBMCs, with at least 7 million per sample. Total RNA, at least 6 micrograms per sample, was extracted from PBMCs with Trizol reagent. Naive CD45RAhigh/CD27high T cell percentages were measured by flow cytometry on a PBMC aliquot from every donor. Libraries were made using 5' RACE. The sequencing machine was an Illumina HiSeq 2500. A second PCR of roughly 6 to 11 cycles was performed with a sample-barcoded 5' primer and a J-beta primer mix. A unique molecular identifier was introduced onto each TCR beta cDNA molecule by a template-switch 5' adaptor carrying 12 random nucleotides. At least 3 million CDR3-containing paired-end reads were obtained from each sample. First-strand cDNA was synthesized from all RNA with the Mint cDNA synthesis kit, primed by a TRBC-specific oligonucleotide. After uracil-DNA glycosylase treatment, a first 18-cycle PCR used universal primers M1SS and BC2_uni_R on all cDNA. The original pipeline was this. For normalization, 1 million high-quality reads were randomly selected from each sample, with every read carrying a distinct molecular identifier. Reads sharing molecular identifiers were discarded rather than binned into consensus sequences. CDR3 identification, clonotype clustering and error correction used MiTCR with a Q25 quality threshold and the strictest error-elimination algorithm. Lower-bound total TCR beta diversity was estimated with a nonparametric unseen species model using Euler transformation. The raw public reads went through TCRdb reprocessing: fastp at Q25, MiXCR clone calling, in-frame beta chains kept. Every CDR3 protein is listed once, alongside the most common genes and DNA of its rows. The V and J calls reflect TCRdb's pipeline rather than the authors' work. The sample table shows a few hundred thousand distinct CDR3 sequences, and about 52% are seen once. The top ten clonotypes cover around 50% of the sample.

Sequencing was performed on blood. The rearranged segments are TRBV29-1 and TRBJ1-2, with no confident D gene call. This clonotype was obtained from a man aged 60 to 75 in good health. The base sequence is TGCAGCGTTGGGGGAGGAATCGGGGTGGAGGACTACACCTTC. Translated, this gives CSVGGGIGVEDYTF.